Below, 18 T cell receptor beta chains from the same sample are listed, as sequenced in a study of T cell repertoires in cytomegalovirus infection (dated by TCRdb to between 2018 and 2020). Sequencing instrument: Illumina HiSeq 1500. The public reads were reprocessed in TCRdb via fastp at Q25 and MiXCR, keeping in-frame beta chains. Rows are combined by CDR3 protein, so each entry shows the most common genes and DNA. Here the sample has roughly 630,000 distinct CDR3 sequences; 20% to 25% occur a single time. The ten biggest clones cover approximately 8% of the sample. Sequenced sample: CD8+ T cells from PBMCs. These receptors were taken from a human donor in good health (CMV status not recorded). Some clones in this sample may be carry-over from other donors' samples.

The chain joins TRBV7-9 to TRBJ2-6; D is unclear. The ends were cut back, 5 bases at V and 0 bases at J, with 17 bases in the middle. The CDR3 sequence is 18 residues long. The germline gives CDR1 SEHNR, CDR2 FQNEAQ (reference sequence). The CDR3 reads CASSAPQVLRSGANVLTF. The CDR3 nucleotides are TGTGCCAGCAGCGCACCGCAGGTTCTTCGCTCTGGGGCCAACGTCCTGACTTTC.

This sequence joins TRBV28 and TRBJ2-1, with D unresolved. Germline V gene lookup returns CDR1 MDHEN and CDR2 SYDVKM. This CDR3 region has 15 residues. Trimming took 2 bases from V and 0 from J, leaving 8 bases between them. Here the CDR3 DNA reads TGTGCCAGCAGTTTAGAGGATCCCTCCTACAATGAGCAGTTCTTC. This sequence encodes CASSLEDPSYNEQFF.

A note on this clonotype: A much larger clone sits a single nucleotide away, making a read error possible. The chain is built from TRBV10-2 and TRBJ1-5; no firm D call. CDR1 is WSHSY and CDR2 is SAAADI in the germline V gene. The CDR3 consists of 16 residues. The CDR3 DNA is TGCACCAGCAGCGAACCCCCCCAGGACAGCAATCAGCCCCAGCATTTT. This sequence encodes CTSSEPPQDSNQPQHF.

This clonotype has a single count. The rearrangement uses TRBV2 and TRBJ2-3; the D gene could be TRBD1 or TRBD2 (5 bases each). From germline, CDR1 is SNHLY and CDR2 FYNNEI. The CDR3 covers 14 residues. V was shortened by 4 bases and J by 0 bases, with 8 bases between the two germline ends. Written as DNA, the CDR3 is TGTGCCAGCAGTGGGGACGGGAGCACAGATACGCAGTATTTT. Encoded protein: CASSGDGSTDTQYF.

There are a few counts of this clonotype. V usage is TRBV29-1 and J usage is TRBJ1-3, with a weak D call TRBD1 (5 bases). V was clipped by 5 bases and J by 5 bases, with 10 bases between them. Germline CDR1 and CDR2: SQVTM and ANQGSEA. The CDR3 runs 12 residues. The CDR3, as DNA: TGCAGCGTTTGGCAGGGTCGAAACACCATATATTTT. It encodes CSVWQGRNTIYF.

In this sample, this clonotype turned up a few times. The V and J genes are TRBV19 and TRBJ1-5, with 7 bases that match TRBD1. CDR3 size: 15 residues. J gave up 5 bases and V 7 bases, and 11 bases lay outside the gene matches. Germline loops: CDR1 LNHDA, CDR2 SQIVND (reference sequence). The CDR3: CASKIGYRGDQPQHF. For the CDR3, the DNA is TGTGCCAGTAAAATAGGGTACAGGGGAGATCAGCCCCAGCATTTT.

The chain has TRBV7-9 and TRBJ1-2, with 8 nucleotides matching TRBD1. Trimming at V came to 7 bases and at J to 7 bases, leaving 11 bases not matched to a gene. The germline CDR1 and CDR2 sequences are SEHNR and FQNEAQ (reference sequence). The CDR3 consists of 14 residues. The CDR3 nucleotides read TGTGCCAGCACCAAACCCGGGACAGGTGTTGGCTACACCTTC. Translated, it gives CASTKPGTGVGYTF. Based on the CDR3 plus reference TRBV7-9 and TRBJ1-2, the full variable domain is DTGVSQNPRHKITKRGQNVTFRCDPISEHNRLYWYRQTLGQGPEFLTYFQNEAQLEKSRLLSDRFSAERPKGSFSTLEIQRTEQGDSAMYLCASTKPGTGVGYTFGSGTRLTVV.

This rearrangement joins TRBV7-9 to TRBJ1-4; D ambiguous. Trimming left V 2 bases short and J 7 bases short, with 11 bases between. This CDR3 has 14 amino acids. Germline CDR1 and CDR2: SEHNR and FQNEAQ (reference sequence). Here the CDR3 reads CASSLNSWGEKLFF. The CDR3, as DNA: TGTGCCAGCAGCTTAAACTCCTGGGGTGAAAAACTGTTTTTT.

The rearrangement links TRBV27 to TRBJ2-1; no clear D gene. V dropped 0 bases and J dropped 7 bases, with 10 bases sitting between them. Germline V gives CDR1 MNHEY, CDR2 SMNVEV (reference sequence). This CDR3 has 14 amino acids. DNA for the CDR3: TGTGCCAGCAGTTTATCGGAGCAAAATAATGAGCAGTTCTTC. Protein: CASSLSEQNNEQFF.

This chain joins TRBV7-6 and TRBJ2-7, with 8 bases fitting TRBD1. CDR3 length equals 14 residues. The germline V gene has CDR1 SGHVS and CDR2 FNYEAQ. Trimming cost V 2 bases and J 7 bases; bases outside gene matches: 7. The CDR3 DNA reads as TGTGCCAGCAGCTTAAAGGCAGGGGGCAGGGAGCAGTACTTC. This gives the protein CASSLKAGGREQYF.

The chain has TRBV28 and TRBJ1-1; no clear D gene. Per the germline V gene, CDR1 is MDHEN and CDR2 is SYDVKM. Between the trimmed V and J ends, which lost 8 bases and 6 bases, there was a span of 16 bases. The CDR3 has 13 amino acids. This CDR3 reads CASCLTPGAEAFF. The CDR3 nucleotides are TGTGCCAGCTGTCTCACCCCGGGCGCTGAAGCTTTCTTT.

This clonotype was seen at least ten times. CDR3 in DNA: TGTGCCAGCAGTTTAAGGGGACAGTCCTACGAGCAGTACGTC. It translates to CASSLRGQSYEQYV. The V gene is TRBV28, the J gene TRBJ2-7, with TRBD1 identical over 7 bases. In germline, CDR1 is MDHEN, CDR2 SYDVKM. The CDR3 has 14 residues. J gave up 1 base and V 2 bases, and 2 bases lay outside the gene matches.

Remarks on this clonotype: A much larger clone differs by one base, so this may be a read error. The genes are TRBV28 and TRBJ2-5, with 9 bases identical to TRBD1. The CDR3 runs to 15 residues. Germline assignment: CDR1 MDHEN and CDR2 SYDVKM. The CDR3: CANSGGWTGEETQYF. Here the CDR3 DNA reads TGTGCCAACAGTGGGGGATGGACAGGGGAGGAGACCCAGTACTTC.

The chain joins TRBV7-8 to TRBJ2-1; D is ambiguous. The germline V gene encodes CDR1 SGHVS and CDR2 FQNEAQ. The CDR3 totals 16 residues. Trimming stripped 1 base from V and 4 bases from J, with 14 bases between. The DNA for the CDR3 is TGTGCCAGCAGCTTAGTGGGCAGGCACGAATACAATGAGCAGTTCTTC. Translating gives CASSLVGRHEYNEQFF.

This clonotype appeared many times. The CDR3, as DNA: TGTGCCAGCAGCTTACTCCCAGGGGTCATGAACACTGAAGCTTTCTTT. Its protein is CASSLLPGVMNTEAFF. This chain joins TRBV7-8 and TRBJ1-1, with D tentatively TRBD1 (6 bases). V lost 2 bases to trimming and J lost 0 bases, with 13 bases between them. The germline gives CDR1 SGHVS, CDR2 FQNEAQ. The CDR3 totals 16 residues. The full variable domain, rest sourced from reference TRBV7-8 and TRBJ1-1, is GAGVSQSPRYKVAKRGQDVALRCDPISGHVSLFWYQQALGQGPEFLTYFQNEAQLDKSGLPSDRFFAERPEGSVSTLKIQRTQQEDSAVYLCASSLLPGVMNTEAFFGQGTRLTVV.

In its sample, this clonotype was seen a few times. This chain links TRBV7-8 with TRBJ2-3, with 9 bases matching TRBD1. The length of the CDR3 is 17 residues. With 5 bases clipped from V and 3 bases from J, the junction kept 12 bases outside the gene matches. CDR1 and CDR2 (germline): SGHVS, FQNEAQ. The CDR3 loop is CASSNAPTGGETDTQYF. In nucleotides, the CDR3 is TGTGCCAGCAGCAACGCCCCTACAGGGGGCGAGACAGATACGCAGTATTTT.

The chain couples TRBV28 to TRBJ2-1, with D possibly TRBD1 on 5 matching bases. Germline loops: CDR1 MDHEN, CDR2 SYDVKM. The germline V and J ends were trimmed by 6 bases and 9 bases, with 12 bases remaining between them. This CDR3 contains 12 residues. CDR3: CASSPGWLEQFF. CDR3 bases: TGTGCCAGCAGCCCAGGGTGGCTTGAGCAGTTCTTC. The full variable domain, completed using reference TRBV28 and TRBJ2-1, is DVKVTQSSRYLVKRTGEKVFLECVQDMDHENMFWYRQDPGLGLRLIYFSYDVKMKEKGDIPEGYSVSREKKERFSLILESASTNQTSMYLCASSPGWLEQFFGPGTRLTVL.

In its sample, this clonotype was seen many times. J is TRBJ2-2 and V is TRBV7-6, with 9 bases aligning to TRBD2. V trimming: 0 bases; J trimming: 4 bases; junction bases outside the gene matches: 3. Germline V gene lookup returns CDR1 SGHVS and CDR2 FNYEAQ. This CDR3 has 16 residues. The CDR3 DNA sequence: TGTGCCAGCAGCTTAGCGCGGGGGGGCCGCACCGGGGAGCTGTTTTTT. Its translation: CASSLARGGRTGELFF.